Listed below are T cell receptor beta chains from one sample, sequenced in a study of Graves' ophthalmopathy and Graves' hyperthyroidism. TCRdb re-called the multiplex PCR reads with MiXCR, one entry per CDR3 protein. The data contain hundreds of thousands of distinct CDR3 sequences, approximately 22% of them singletons. Sequencing was carried out using peripheral blood. Source of these receptors: a young woman with stable Graves' hyperthyroidism. Some clones in this sample may be carry-over from other donors' samples. CDR3s include the opening cysteine and the closing phenylalanine or tryptophan. Fields, in order: J gene, D gene, V gene, clone size, CDR3 protein, CDR3 DNA. The D gene is left open where the match is weak. Not every row has a clone size; where given, it reads once, few, many or a size class.

j_gene: TRBJ2-7; d_gene: NA; v_gene: TRBV6-1; abundance: many; CDR3aa: CASIRTRDLSYEQYF; CDR3nt: TGTGCCAGCATCCGGACCCGGGACCTATCCTACGAGCAGTACTTC
j_gene: TRBJ1-2; d_gene: NA; v_gene: TRBV20-1; abundance: many; CDR3aa: CSARDPLWTSDNYGYTF; CDR3nt: TGCAGTGCTAGAGATCCCCTGTGGACGTCGGATAACTATGGCTACACCTTC
j_gene: TRBJ1-1; d_gene: NA; v_gene: TRBV9; abundance: many; CDR3aa: CASSVRHMNTEAFF; CDR3nt: TGTGCCAGCAGCGTCCGACATATGAACACTGAAGCTTTCTTT
j_gene: TRBJ1-1; d_gene: NA; v_gene: TRBV12-3/TRBV12-4; abundance: many; CDR3aa: CASSLRTTEAFF; CDR3nt: TGTGCCAGCAGCCTCCGCACCACTGAAGCTTTCTTT
j_gene: TRBJ1-5; d_gene: TRBD1; v_gene: TRBV30; abundance: many; CDR3aa: CAWGRTGANQPQHF; CDR3nt: TGTGCCTGGGGGAGGACAGGGGCAAATCAGCCCCAGCATTTT
j_gene: TRBJ2-3; d_gene: TRBD2; v_gene: TRBV28; abundance: many; CDR3aa: CASSPLAGRDTQYF; CDR3nt: TGTGCCAGCAGTCCCTTAGCGGGAAGGGATACGCAGTATTTT
j_gene: TRBJ1-2; d_gene: NA; v_gene: TRBV28; abundance: many; CDR3aa: CASLGANYGYTF; CDR3nt: TGTGCCAGCCTCGGGGCCAACTATGGCTACACCTTC
j_gene: TRBJ1-3; d_gene: NA; v_gene: TRBV10-3; abundance: many; CDR3aa: CAISERGSSGNTIYF; CDR3nt: TGTGCCATCAGTGAGAGAGGCAGCTCTGGAAACACCATATATTTT
j_gene: TRBJ1-2; d_gene: TRBD1; v_gene: TRBV29-1; abundance: many; CDR3aa: CSVVRTGEGYTF; CDR3nt: TGCAGCGTTGTTAGGACAGGGGAAGGCTACACCTTC
j_gene: TRBJ2-7; d_gene: NA; v_gene: TRBV20-1; abundance: NA; CDR3aa: CSARSLDREDYEQYF; CDR3nt: TGCAGTGCTAGAAGTTTAGACAGGGAGGACTACGAGCAGTACTTC
j_gene: TRBJ1-3; d_gene: NA; v_gene: TRBV25-1; abundance: few; CDR3aa: CASHGSGNTIYF; CDR3nt: TGTGCCTCCCACGGCTCTGGAAACACCATATATTTT
j_gene: TRBJ1-1; d_gene: NA; v_gene: TRBV11-2; abundance: many; CDR3aa: CASRFPGLNTEAFF; CDR3nt: TGTGCCAGCAGATTCCCAGGGCTGAACACTGAAGCTTTCTTT
j_gene: TRBJ2-7; d_gene: NA; v_gene: TRBV20-1; abundance: many; CDR3aa: CSASGVHEQYF; CDR3nt: TGCAGTGCTAGCGGGGTTCACGAGCAGTACTTC
j_gene: TRBJ1-1; d_gene: NA; v_gene: TRBV6-9; abundance: once; CDR3aa: CASSPPPSLRNTEAFF; CDR3nt: TGTGCCAGCAGCCCCCCTCCCTCACTGAGGAACACTGAAGCTTTCTTT
j_gene: TRBJ2-4; d_gene: TRBD2; v_gene: TRBV15; abundance: NA; CDR3aa: CATGGDLAKNIQYF; CDR3nt: TGTGCCACCGGGGGGGATCTAGCCAAAAACATTCAGTACTTC
j_gene: TRBJ2-2; d_gene: TRBD2; v_gene: TRBV11-2; abundance: few; CDR3aa: CASSPRIAGASTGELFF; CDR3nt: TGTGCCAGCAGCCCCCGAATAGCGGGAGCTAGCACCGGGGAGCTGTTTTTT
j_gene: TRBJ1-1; d_gene: NA; v_gene: TRBV5-1; abundance: many; CDR3aa: CASSPATSRPNTEAFF; CDR3nt: TGCGCCAGCAGCCCGGCGACAAGTCGCCCGAACACTGAAGCTTTCTTT
j_gene: TRBJ1-1; d_gene: NA; v_gene: TRBV12-3/TRBV12-4; abundance: many; CDR3aa: CASRSLGGTEAFF; CDR3nt: TGTGCCAGCAGAAGCCTCGGGGGCACTGAAGCTTTCTTT
j_gene: TRBJ1-2; d_gene: TRBD1; v_gene: TRBV27; abundance: NA; CDR3aa: CASSPAGGRGGYTF; CDR3nt: TGTGCCAGCAGTCCCGCAGGGGGTCGAGGTGGCTACACCTTC
j_gene: TRBJ2-5; d_gene: NA; v_gene: TRBV15; abundance: many; CDR3aa: CATSIQETQYF; CDR3nt: TGTGCCACCAGCATTCAAGAGACCCAGTACTTC
j_gene: TRBJ2-3; d_gene: TRBD2; v_gene: TRBV13; abundance: NA; CDR3aa: CASSTSVTDTQYF; CDR3nt: TGTGCCAGCAGCACTAGCGTCACAGATACGCAGTATTTT
j_gene: TRBJ2-7; d_gene: NA; v_gene: TRBV20-1; abundance: NA; CDR3aa: CSAQLINSYEQYF; CDR3nt: TGCAGTGCCCAACTTATAAACTCCTACGAGCAGTACTTC
j_gene: TRBJ1-1; d_gene: TRBD1; v_gene: TRBV28; abundance: many; CDR3aa: CASSSPAPDRGGGDTEAFF; CDR3nt: TGTGCCAGCAGTTCCCCCGCACCCGACAGGGGAGGGGGCGACACTGAAGCTTTCTTT
j_gene: TRBJ1-2; d_gene: NA; v_gene: TRBV12-3/TRBV12-4; abundance: NA; CDR3aa: CASRGQGFYGYTF; CDR3nt: TGTGCCAGCAGGGGGCAGGGATTTTATGGCTACACCTTC
j_gene: TRBJ1-1; d_gene: NA; v_gene: TRBV29-1; abundance: NA; CDR3aa: CSVEERMNTEAFF; CDR3nt: TGCAGCGTTGAAGAACGAATGAACACTGAAGCTTTCTTT
j_gene: TRBJ2-4; d_gene: NA; v_gene: TRBV20-1; abundance: many; CDR3aa: CSARFGAGNIQYF; CDR3nt: TGCAGTGCTAGATTTGGGGCGGGGAACATTCAGTACTTC
j_gene: TRBJ1-2; d_gene: NA; v_gene: TRBV6-2/TRBV6-3; abundance: many; CDR3aa: CASSHRRGGVNGDYGYTF; CDR3nt: TGTGCCAGCAGTCATCGGCGGGGAGGGGTGAATGGAGACTATGGCTACACCTTC
j_gene: TRBJ2-7; d_gene: NA; v_gene: TRBV5-1; abundance: NA; CDR3aa: CASSFLRDPNYEQYF; CDR3nt: TGCGCCAGCAGCTTTCTCCGGGACCCTAACTACGAGCAGTACTTC
j_gene: TRBJ2-7; d_gene: NA; v_gene: TRBV7-2; abundance: many; CDR3aa: CASSLGTREQYF; CDR3nt: TGTGCCAGCAGCTTAGGTACTCGGGAGCAGTACTTC
j_gene: TRBJ2-2; d_gene: NA; v_gene: TRBV11-2; abundance: NA; CDR3aa: CASSLDYWGSPNTGELFF; CDR3nt: TGTGCCAGCAGCTTAGATTATTGGGGCAGCCCCAACACCGGGGAGCTGTTTTTT
j_gene: TRBJ1-5; d_gene: NA; v_gene: TRBV28; abundance: NA; CDR3aa: CASSQRQGDQPQHF; CDR3nt: TGTGCCAGCAGCCAACGGCAGGGAGATCAGCCCCAGCATTTT
j_gene: TRBJ1-2; d_gene: NA; v_gene: TRBV12-3/TRBV12-4; abundance: NA; CDR3aa: CASSLVHPGRPGYTF; CDR3nt: TGTGCCAGCAGTTTAGTCCATCCCGGGCGTCCTGGCTACACCTTC
j_gene: TRBJ1-1; d_gene: NA; v_gene: TRBV30; abundance: many; CDR3aa: CAWSVQGMNTEAFF; CDR3nt: TGTGCCTGGAGTGTCCAGGGGATGAACACTGAAGCTTTCTTT
j_gene: TRBJ1-2; d_gene: NA; v_gene: TRBV2; abundance: many; CDR3aa: CASSEVDSNYGYTF; CDR3nt: TGTGCCAGCAGTGAAGTCGACAGTAACTATGGCTACACCTTC
j_gene: TRBJ1-2; d_gene: NA; v_gene: TRBV20-1; abundance: many; CDR3aa: CSARLAAYGYTF; CDR3nt: TGCAGTGCTAGATTGGCGGCCTATGGCTACACCTTC
j_gene: TRBJ1-5; d_gene: NA; v_gene: TRBV28; abundance: NA; CDR3aa: CASSLGGLGYSNQPQHF; CDR3nt: TGTGCCAGCAGTTTAGGGGGTCTCGGGTATAGCAATCAGCCCCAGCATTTT
j_gene: TRBJ2-7; d_gene: NA; v_gene: TRBV12-3/TRBV12-4; abundance: many; CDR3aa: CASSLARLRGRGGEQYF; CDR3nt: TGTGCCAGCAGTTTAGCGCGGTTGAGGGGCCGAGGAGGCGAGCAGTACTTC
j_gene: TRBJ2-5; d_gene: NA; v_gene: TRBV2; abundance: many; CDR3aa: CASGWTVETQYF; CDR3nt: TGTGCCAGCGGGTGGACAGTTGAGACCCAGTACTTC
j_gene: TRBJ1-1; d_gene: TRBD1; v_gene: TRBV6-5; abundance: many; CDR3aa: CASSYDRGPNTEAFF; CDR3nt: TGTGCCAGCAGTTACGACAGGGGGCCGAACACTGAAGCTTTCTTT
j_gene: TRBJ2-5; d_gene: TRBD2; v_gene: TRBV12-3/TRBV12-4; abundance: many; CDR3aa: CASSQTSGGAETQYF; CDR3nt: TGTGCCAGCAGCCAGACTAGCGGGGGGGCGGAGACCCAGTACTTC
j_gene: TRBJ2-7; d_gene: TRBD2; v_gene: TRBV18; abundance: NA; CDR3aa: CASLTGTRGYEQYF; CDR3nt: TGTGCCAGCTTGACCGGGACTAGAGGCTACGAGCAGTACTTC
j_gene: TRBJ2-5; d_gene: NA; v_gene: TRBV27; abundance: NA; CDR3aa: CASSLWGNGETQYF; CDR3nt: TGTGCCAGCAGTTTATGGGGGAACGGGGAGACCCAGTACTTC
j_gene: TRBJ2-2; d_gene: TRBD2; v_gene: TRBV6-1; abundance: few; CDR3aa: CASSLPFAGVGELFF; CDR3nt: TGTGCCAGCTCCCTTCCTTTCGCGGGGGTCGGGGAGCTGTTTTTT
j_gene: TRBJ1-1; d_gene: NA; v_gene: TRBV28; abundance: NA; CDR3aa: CASSLPGGGADTEAFF; CDR3nt: TGTGCCAGCAGTTTACCCGGGGGGGGCGCGGACACTGAAGCTTTCTTT
j_gene: TRBJ1-2; d_gene: TRBD1; v_gene: TRBV5-1; abundance: many; CDR3aa: CASSTTGGANYGYTF; CDR3nt: TGCGCCAGCAGCACGACAGGGGGCGCGAACTATGGCTACACCTTC
j_gene: TRBJ2-7; d_gene: TRBD1; v_gene: TRBV12-3/TRBV12-4; abundance: NA; CDR3aa: CASRLQGRDEQYF; CDR3nt: TGTGCCAGCAGGCTACAGGGGCGTGACGAGCAGTACTTC
j_gene: TRBJ2-7; d_gene: TRBD1; v_gene: TRBV12-5; abundance: many; CDR3aa: CASVSTGTGAYEQYF; CDR3nt: TGTGCTAGTGTAAGCACCGGGACAGGGGCCTACGAGCAGTACTTC
j_gene: TRBJ2-5; d_gene: NA; v_gene: TRBV10-1; abundance: many; CDR3aa: CASSGMGETQYF; CDR3nt: TGCGCCAGCAGTGGAATGGGAGAGACCCAGTACTTC
j_gene: TRBJ2-7; d_gene: TRBD2; v_gene: TRBV12-3/TRBV12-4; abundance: NA; CDR3aa: CASSFWRAGGYEQYF; CDR3nt: TGTGCCAGCAGTTTTTGGAGAGCGGGGGGCTACGAGCAGTACTTC
j_gene: TRBJ1-1; d_gene: NA; v_gene: TRBV6-1; abundance: NA; CDR3aa: CASNHLGRRWDTEAFF; CDR3nt: TGTGCCAGCAATCACCTGGGGAGAAGGTGGGACACTGAAGCTTTCTTT
j_gene: TRBJ1-1; d_gene: NA; v_gene: TRBV28; abundance: many; CDR3aa: CASSFGSRDTEAFF; CDR3nt: TGTGCCAGCAGTTTTGGCTCTAGGGACACTGAAGCTTTCTTT
j_gene: TRBJ2-2; d_gene: TRBD1; v_gene: TRBV11-2; abundance: few; CDR3aa: CASSLVGTGVTNTGELFF; CDR3nt: TGTGCCAGCAGCTTAGTAGGGACAGGGGTAACGAACACCGGGGAGCTGTTTTTT
j_gene: TRBJ2-6; d_gene: NA; v_gene: TRBV15; abundance: few; CDR3aa: CATSRDTSGANVLTF; CDR3nt: TGTGCCACCAGCAGAGATACCTCTGGGGCCAACGTCCTGACTTTC
j_gene: TRBJ2-7; d_gene: TRBD1; v_gene: TRBV11-2; abundance: few; CDR3aa: CASSLSPGGPYEQYF; CDR3nt: TGTGCCAGCAGCTTGTCCCCAGGGGGACCCTACGAGCAGTACTTC
j_gene: TRBJ2-2; d_gene: NA; v_gene: TRBV7-3; abundance: few; CDR3aa: CASSFGGVPTGELFF; CDR3nt: TGTGCCAGCAGCTTCGGGGGAGTCCCCACCGGGGAGCTGTTTTTT